This TCR beta chain emerged from a study of blood T cell repertoires in COVID-19. The V and J ends lost 3 bases and 1 base, in that order; junction bases with no gene match: 12. This CDR3 spans 17 amino acids. The V gene's germline CDR1 is SGHTA and CDR2 FQGNSA. This clone was found once. The method was immunoSEQ multiplex PCR; TCRdb's version includes in-frame clones alone and lacks a portion of them. The table includes roughly 99,000 clones, around four fifths detected once. V and J are TRBV7-2 and TRBJ2-7; 7 bases are a match to TRBD1. This receptor was taken from a man between 70 and 80 years old with acute or convalescent COVID-19. Sample: peripheral blood. The CDR3, as DNA: TGTGCCAGCAGCTTTTTCGAAGGGACAGCGTTTTCCTACGAGCAGTACTTC. Protein product: CASSFFEGTAFSYEQYF.